A selection of T cell receptor beta chains follows, all from one sample in a study of a mutant IDH1 vaccine in newly diagnosed glioma. The repertoire was sequenced with immunoSEQ multiplex PCR; TCRdb's copy has only in-frame clones and lacks some. The table includes about 34,000 clones, 75% to 95% detected once. These receptors lack a known antigen. Source: PBMCs, taken from a glioma patient whose treatment included an IDH1 peptide vaccine. All receptors come from a woman in her thirties or forties with glioma. Each CDR3 is given with its conserved first and last residue. The D gene is left open where the match is weak.

TRBV4-1	.	TRBJ2-1	CASSQDRTRGEQFF	TGCGCCAGCAGCCAAGACCGAACACGGGGTGAGCAGTTCTTC
TRBV7-9	TRBD2	TRBJ2-7	CASSLLAGGYEQYF	TGTGCCAGCAGCTTACTAGCGGGGGGGTATGAGCAGTACTTC
TRBV5-1	.	TRBJ1-2	CASSSGQLYGYTF	TGCGCCAGCAGCTCAGGGCAGCTCTATGGCTACACCTTC
TRBV7-8	.	TRBJ1-5	CASSWDKDQPQHF	TGTGCCAGCAGCTGGGACAAGGATCAGCCCCAGCATTTT
TRBV7-2	TRBD1	TRBJ2-3	CASSFTQGQGTDTQYF	TGTGCCAGCAGCTTTACTCAAGGACAGGGGACAGATACGCAGTATTTT
TRBV10-3	.	TRBJ1-6	CAISEGGNNSPLHF	TGTGCCATCAGTGAGGGGGGGAATAATTCACCCCTCCACTTT
TRBV6-5	TRBD2	TRBJ2-7	CASKSGGLTEQYF	TGTGCCAGCAAGTCGGGAGGCCTGACCGAGCAGTACTTC
TRBV5-1	TRBD1	TRBJ2-7	CASSFDRGVNEQYF	TGCGCCAGCAGTTTCGACAGGGGTGTTAACGAGCAGTACTTC
TRBV11-2	.	TRBJ1-1	CASSLDRRGEAFF	TGTGCCAGCAGCTTAGATCGGAGGGGGGAAGCTTTCTTT
TRBV5-1	.	TRBJ2-3	CASSLATDTQYF	TGCGCCAGCAGCTTGGCCACAGATACGCAGTATTTT
TRBV2	.	TRBJ2-7	CASSYGPSPSYEQYF	TGTGCCAGCAGTTATGGACCGTCGCCGTCCTACGAGCAGTACTTC